A single sample is the source of the 21 T cell receptor beta chains below, sequenced in a study of CD8 T cells in ankylosing spondylitis. Each CDR3 protein is one row after TCRdb ran MiXCR on the 5' RACE reads. The sample holds about 360,000 distinct CDR3 sequences, 20% seen once. Specimen: blood, either unsorted or a sorted T cell fraction (not recorded which). The source is a male donor with ankylosing spondylitis or in good health (not recorded which).

The chain employs TRBV18 and TRBJ2-7; maybe TRBD2 (5 bases). This CDR3 has 16 amino acids. Trimming took off 2 bases at V and 0 bases at J, with 14 bases between the two ends. CDR1 is KGHSH and CDR2 is LQKENI in the germline V gene. The CDR3 region has the DNA TGTGCCAGCTCACCATTTCCCAGCGGAGTCTCCTACGAGCAGTACTTC. Residues: CASSPFPSGVSYEQYF.

The J gene is TRBJ2-7, the V gene TRBV6-5; D is possibly TRBD1 (5 bases). The CDR3 has 13 amino acids. From germline, CDR1 is MNHEY and CDR2 SVGAGI. V dropped 2 bases and J dropped 5 bases, with 10 bases sitting between them. CDR3 nucleotide sequence: TGTGCCAGCAGTTACGGACAAACGGACGAGCAGTACTTC. Translated, it gives CASSYGQTDEQYF.

This clonotype was recorded a few times. V and J are TRBV12-3 or TRBV12-4 and TRBJ2-2, with 9 bases aligning to TRBD1. V lost 7 bases, J lost 4 bases, and 7 bases stayed unmatched. The CDR3 contains 15 residues. The DNA of the CDR3 is TGTGCCAGCACCCCCGGGACAGGGCCCACCGGGGAGCTGTTTTTT. Its translation is CASTPGTGPTGELFF.

The V call is TRBV2, the J call TRBJ2-1; 7 nucleotides agree with TRBD1. The J segment lost 6 bases and the V segment lost 8 bases, leaving 13 bases of the junction unmatched. The CDR3 is 15 amino acids. CDR1 is SNHLY, CDR2 FYNNEI, per germline. The CDR3 sequence is CASDHSTGRGNEQFF. The CDR3 bases are TGTGCCAGCGATCACTCGACAGGGAGAGGCAATGAGCAGTTCTTC.

This chain uses TRBV5-1 with TRBJ2-7, with 9 positions matching TRBD1. Germline loops: CDR1 SGHRS, CDR2 YFSETQ. V was clipped by 3 bases and J by 5 bases; unmatched bases: 6. The CDR3 has 14 amino acids. In DNA form, the CDR3 reads TGCGCCAGCAGCTCGGGACAGGGTTATGACGAGCAGTACTTC. Translation gives CASSSGQGYDEQYF.

The CDR3 loop is CSALDPGQGNTIYF. CDR3 sequence (DNA): TGCAGTGCGCTTGACCCGGGACAGGGAAACACCATATATTTT. The chain has TRBV20-1 and TRBJ1-3; 7 nucleotides agree with TRBD1. In germline, CDR1 is DFQATT, CDR2 SNEGSKA (reference sequence). This CDR3 region has 14 residues. V was pared by 6 bases and J by 4 bases, with 9 bases of the junction left unmatched.

The rearrangement joins TRBV2 to TRBJ1-1; D unresolved. The CDR3 extends over 13 amino acids. Germline CDR1 and CDR2: SNHLY and FYNNEI. V lost 7 bases, J lost 3 bases, and 12 bases lay in between. CDR3 coding DNA: TGTGCCAGCAAAGGCCTCTTGGACACTGAAGCTTTCTTT. Translated, it gives CASKGLLDTEAFF.

This sequence joins TRBV27 and TRBJ2-7; 10 nucleotides match TRBD1. The J segment lost 4 bases and the V segment lost 6 bases, leaving 9 bases of the junction unmatched. The CDR3 extends over 15 amino acids. Per the germline V gene, CDR1 is MNHEY and CDR2 is SMNVEV (reference sequence). The CDR3 protein is CASSKTGGFPYEQYF. The CDR3 DNA follows: TGTGCCAGCAGCAAGACAGGGGGCTTTCCTTACGAGCAGTACTTC.

The chain uses TRBV24-1 and TRBJ2-1; 13 positions match TRBD2. J was trimmed by 4 bases and V by 7 bases; bases with no gene match: 9. In germline, CDR1 is KGHDR, CDR2 SFDVKD. The CDR3 sequence is 17 residues long. The CDR3 DNA sequence: TGTGCCACCAGGGGAGGACTAGCGGGGGACCGATACAATGAGCAGTTCTTC. This codes for CATRGGLAGDRYNEQFF.

This clonotype showed up just a few times. The V gene is TRBV5-6, the J gene TRBJ2-5; D is uncertain. CDR1 is SGHDT and CDR2 is YYEEEE in the germline V gene. V lost 0 bases and J lost 5, with 8 bases in between. The CDR3 is made up of 13 amino acids. CDR3 DNA sequence: TGTGCCAGCAGCTTGGTCAGGACCGAGACCCAGTACTTC. This gives the protein CASSLVRTETQYF. The whole variable domain, remainder taken from reference TRBV5-6 and TRBJ2-5, is DAGVTQSPTHLIKTRGQQVTLRCSPKSGHDTVSWYQQALGQGPQFIFQYYEEEERQRGNFPDRFSGHQFPNYSSELNVNALLLGDSALYLCASSLVRTETQYFGPGTRLLVL.

V usage is TRBV29-1 and J usage is TRBJ2-5, with 8 bases that match TRBD2. CDR3 length equals 13 residues. The junction had 6 bases not matched to a gene; V was cut back by 8 bases and J by 1 base. The germline V gene has CDR1 SQVTM and CDR2 ANQGSEA. Here the CDR3 DNA reads TGCAGCTACCCCGGGGGGGGCCAAGAGACCCAGTACTTC. Protein sequence: CSYPGGGQETQYF.

This clonotype occurred once. The V gene is TRBV21-1, the J gene TRBJ2-7; the table calls TRBD1, which could not be checked here. TRBV21-1 is designated a pseudogene. The CDR3 sequence is 16 residues long. The CDR3 here is CASSKRTGHESNEQYF. The CDR3 DNA is TGTGCCAGCAGCAAAAGGACGGGACACGAGAGCAACGAGCAGTACTTC.

The sample holds a few counts of this clonotype. The CDR3 sequence: CASSPGDSWTDTQYF. The CDR3 bases are TGTGCCAGCAGCCCAGGGGATAGTTGGACAGATACGCAGTATTTT. V usage is TRBV5-6 and J usage is TRBJ2-3, with D perhaps matching TRBD1 (6 bases). CDR1 is SGHDT, CDR2 YYEEEE, per germline. V dropped 4 bases and J dropped 3 bases, with 15 bases sitting between them. The CDR3 loop spans 15 amino acids.

The table lists this clonotype with a few counts. V usage is TRBV3-1 and J usage is TRBJ1-2; possibly TRBD1 for D (5 bases). CDR3 length: 14 amino acids. Trimming pared 7 bases from V and 4 bases from J, leaving 16 bases between. Germline V lookup: CDR1 LGHDT, CDR2 YNNKEL (reference sequence). Here the CDR3 reads CASTPPGRFYGYTF. The CDR3 coding sequence is TGTGCCAGCACCCCCCCGGGGCGCTTCTATGGCTACACCTTC.

The sample holds a few counts of this clonotype. This sequence joins TRBV18 and TRBJ2-1, with D maybe TRBD1 (5 bases). The CDR3 is 14 amino acids. V was shortened by 5 bases and J by 4 bases, with 12 bases between the two germline ends. CDR1 and CDR2 (germline): KGHSH, LQKENI. The CDR3 DNA is TGTGCCAGCTCATCAATGACAGCTTACAATGAGCAGTTCTTC. It translates to CASSSMTAYNEQFF.

This clonotype came up a few times. One end of the junction fails to match germline, which may point to a read error. The rearrangement links TRBV7-7 to TRBJ2-5, with TRBD2 matching 9 bases. The germline CDR1 and CDR2 sequences are SSHAT and FNYEAQ (reference sequence). CDR3 size: 15 residues. Here the CDR3 reads CASSLSAGGSETQYF. For the CDR3, the DNA is TGTGCTAGCAGCTTATCGGCGGGGGGGTCAGAGACCCAGTACTTC. Filled out from reference TRBV7-7 and TRBJ2-5, the complete variable domain reads GAGVSQSPRYKVTKRGQDVTLRCDPISSHATLYWYQQALGQGPEFLTYFNYEAQPDKSGLPSDRFSAERPEGSISTLTIQRTEQRDSAMYRCASSLSAGGSETQYFGPGTRLLVL.

The V gene is TRBV6-1, the J gene TRBJ2-1; D is perhaps TRBD2 (7 bases). This CDR3 has 14 residues. V was cut by 7 bases and J by 4 bases, with 14 bases left in between. Germline values: CDR1 MNHNS, CDR2 SASEGT. The CDR3 DNA sequence: TGTGCCAGCAAGGGGGGGGGCCCATACAATGAGCAGTTCTTC. It translates to CASKGGGPYNEQFF.

This clonotype was observed a handful of times. This sequence joins TRBV29-1 and TRBJ2-2, with a possible D match to TRBD2 (6 bases). The CDR3 totals 12 residues. The germline V and J ends were trimmed by 6 bases and 5 bases, with 10 bases remaining between them. CDR1 is SQVTM and CDR2 is ANQGSEA in the germline V gene. CDR3 sequence reads: CSVGGGTGELFF. The DNA for the CDR3 is TGCAGCGTGGGAGGCGGGACCGGGGAGCTGTTTTTT.

This clonotype was detected many times. The chain links TRBV5-5 to TRBJ2-7; no clear D gene. The CDR3 runs 12 residues. Trimming left V 0 bases short and J 3 bases short, with 4 bases between. Germline CDR1 SGHKS, CDR2 YYEKEE (reference sequence). The CDR3 here is CASSLDFYEQYF. CDR3 sequence (DNA): TGTGCCAGCAGCTTGGACTTCTACGAGCAGTACTTC.

The chain carries TRBV4-1 and TRBJ2-1; D is perhaps TRBD2 (5 bases). Trimming pared 0 bases from V and 9 bases from J, leaving 15 bases between. CDR3 length: 15 residues. Germline CDR1 and CDR2: MGHRA and YSYEKL. The CDR3 sequence: CASSQDRASWSEQFF. In DNA, the CDR3 is TGCGCCAGCAGCCAAGATAGGGCTAGCTGGAGTGAGCAGTTCTTC.

The rearrangement uses TRBV6-1 and TRBJ2-7, with 9 bases fitting TRBD1. The CDR3 loop spans 15 amino acids. Germline values: CDR1 MNHNS, CDR2 SASEGT. J was trimmed by 6 bases and V by 6 bases; bases with no gene match: 12. The CDR3 coding sequence is TGTGCCAGCAGCGCAGCCGGGACAGGGTTGCGCGAGCAGTACTTC. Residues: CASSAAGTGLREQYF.